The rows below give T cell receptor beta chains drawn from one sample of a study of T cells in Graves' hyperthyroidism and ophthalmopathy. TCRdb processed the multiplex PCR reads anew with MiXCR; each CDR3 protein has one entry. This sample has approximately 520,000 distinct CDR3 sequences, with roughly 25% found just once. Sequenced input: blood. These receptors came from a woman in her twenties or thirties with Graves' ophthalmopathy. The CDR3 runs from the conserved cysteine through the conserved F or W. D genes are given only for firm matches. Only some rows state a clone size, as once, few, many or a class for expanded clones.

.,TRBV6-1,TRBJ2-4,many,TGTGCCAGCAGTGAAGCATGGGGCAAAAACATTCAGTACTTC,CASSEAWGKNIQYF
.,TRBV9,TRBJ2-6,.,TGTGCCAGCAGCGTAGCTACCGGGGGCCAGGGCGTTGGGGCCAACGTCCTGACTTTC,CASSVATGGQGVGANVLTF
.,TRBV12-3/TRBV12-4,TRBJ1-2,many,TGTGCCAGCAGTTTATTCAGGCACGGCTACACCTTC,CASSLFRHGYTF
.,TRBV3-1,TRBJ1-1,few,TGTGCCAGCAGCCCTATACAGAATTCGCCGAACACTGAAGCTTTCTTT,CASSPIQNSPNTEAFF
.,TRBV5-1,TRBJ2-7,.,TGCGCCAGCAGCCTCACCGCGGGCTACGAGCAGTACTTC,CASSLTAGYEQYF
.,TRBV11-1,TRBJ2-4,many,TGTGCCAGCAGCCGCCGTTTTAAAAACATTCAGTACTTC,CASSRRFKNIQYF
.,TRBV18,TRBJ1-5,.,TGTGCCAGCTCAGAATCCCGGGGCGTTAGCAATCAGCCCCAGCATTTT,CASSESRGVSNQPQHF
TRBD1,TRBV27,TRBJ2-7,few,TGTGCCAGCTGTTCCCTCCGGGACAGTCCCGAGCAGTACTTC,CASCSLRDSPEQYF
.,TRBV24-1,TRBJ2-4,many,TGTGCCACCAGTGATTTGCGGGGGAACATTCAGTACTTC,CATSDLRGNIQYF
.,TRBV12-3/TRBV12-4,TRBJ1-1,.,TGTGCCAGCAGTTTAGGGGGGTTGGAGACTGAAGCTTTCTTT,CASSLGGLETEAFF
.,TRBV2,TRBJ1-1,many,TGTGCCAGCAGTGAAGGGCCGGGGGGGTCTGAAGCTTTCTTT,CASSEGPGGSEAFF
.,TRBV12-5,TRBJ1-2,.,TGTGCTAGTGGTTCTTCTACTGGACTCATCGGCTCCTATGGCTACACCTTC,CASGSSTGLIGSYGYTF
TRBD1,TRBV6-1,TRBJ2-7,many,TGTGCCGGCAGTCCCGGGACAGGGGATTGGTACGAGCAGTACTTC,CAGSPGTGDWYEQYF
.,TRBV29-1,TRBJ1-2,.,TGCAGCGCCCGAATTCGGGGCTTAGCTAACTATGGCTACACCTTC,CSARIRGLANYGYTF